This T cell receptor (beta chain) originates from a study of Graves' ophthalmopathy and Graves' hyperthyroidism (dated by TCRdb to between 2017 and 2018). Context from the whole study: Hyperthyroidism was considered stable if no progression to ophthalmopathy occurred within 18 months of follow-up. To tell Graves' ophthalmopathy apart from Graves' hyperthyroidism, and to predict which patients would progress to ophthalmopathy, the study relied on TCR beta repertoire signatures. In total, approximately 140 blood samples were TCR-sequenced: 40 to 45 ophthalmopathy, approximately 75 hyperthyroidism and some 17 hyperthyroidism-to-ophthalmopathy patients. To explore V-J signatures that separate ophthalmopathy from hyperthyroidism, a discovery set of 100 patients was enrolled, consisting of about 43 with ophthalmopathy and fewer than 60 with stable hyperthyroidism. For independent validation, a separate cohort was made up of 18 to 20 hyperthyroidism patients plus 17 patients who later progressed from hyperthyroidism to ophthalmopathy. In five or six hyperthyroidism patients, T-cell repertoires of thyroid tissue and blood were compared. Once sampling was done, hyperthyroidism patients were given methimazole at a starting dose of 30 mg daily, while ophthalmopathy patients were given high-dose intravenous methylprednisolone. Results the study describes overall, beyond this receptor: Most of the expanded thyroid clonotypes with a frequency above 0.001 were also detected in blood, and it was suggested that the thyroid immune response may be reflected by blood repertoires. Ophthalmopathy was separated from stable hyperthyroidism by the 13-signature model with about 88% sensitivity and 81% to 84% specificity in cross-validation and with 80%/75% in the test set. Sample size was not predetermined statistically, and investigators were not blinded to group allocation. In validation, the model predicted ophthalmopathy progression with 55% to 71% sensitivity and roughly 72% specificity; some twelve predicted patients were CT-confirmed with GO in a median of around 6 months.

The germline V gene supplies CDR1 SGHTA and CDR2 FQGNSA. The CDR3 goes from the cysteine to the phenylalanine over 14 residues. Only CDR3 DNA remains: 42 bases, in frame from the first base. Clipping removes 5 bases from V and 6 bases from J, with 9 as the unmatched junction base count. For repertoire sequencing, the TCR beta CDR3 regions were amplified from RNA transcripts. The first round was an RT-PCR using HTBI primers with the Qiagen OneStep RT-PCR kit, and this first round was followed by a second-round multiplex PCR, then size selection and purification. Sequencing of the libraries was carried out on an Illumina HiSeq2000 in paired-end mode with 100 bp reads. The paper's processing steps were these. Reads were processed with SOAPnuke, discarding reads with adapters, uncalled bases, mean Phred below 15, or no exact constant-primer or identifier match. COPE v1.2.5 was used to merge the high-quality paired reads. Each unique nucleotide sequence was defined as a clonotype, and clonotypes were aligned to IMGT TRB V, D and J references with MiTCR v1.1. The analysis was limited to V-J combinations with a frequency above 0.0001, which together covered 99.2% of repertoires. For each V-J combination, a TCR clonal expansion and chaos score was defined as F50 clonal expansion divided by the chaos observed in the TCRdist matrix. Welch's t-statistics and random forest were used to reduce the features to about twelve V-J combinations, which were then used as input to a naive Bayes classifier. Thyroid-blood repertoire similarity was quantified with the Morisita-Horn index. The public sequencing data were trimmed at Q25 with fastp and processed into clonotypes with MiXCR by TCRdb, which kept only in-frame beta chains. Each record represents a unique CDR3 protein, reported with the most common genes and DNA among its rows. The V and J calls, along with clone size, are taken from TCRdb and not from the paper's own processing. This sample gives around 1.1 million distinct CDR3 sequences in total; about two fifths of them show up just once. The ten most abundant clones make up 11% of the sample.

About this clonotype itself: Its antigen remains unidentified. No quality values exist for individual bases; no much larger clone is one base distant.

Hyperthyroidism patients were newly diagnosed, were aged 18 to 65 years, and had a disease duration under 2 months. Patients with other autoimmune diseases, uncontrolled infections, pregnancy or lactation were excluded from the study. Diagnosis relied on clinical symptoms, serum thyroxine, TRAb, thyroid ultrasound and orbital computed tomography. Total RNA was extracted with Trizol reagent and quality-checked on an Agilent 2100 Bioanalyzer. This TCR derives from an adult man with Graves' hyperthyroidism. Sequenced material: peripheral blood or thyroid tissue (not recorded which). The sequence joins TRBV7-2 to TRBJ2-7, and TRBD1 matches 8 of the central bases. The CDR3 region has the sequence CASSLLQGAVEQYF. The sequenced DNA is TGTGCCAGCAGCCTACTGCAGGGGGCGGTCGAGCAGTACTTC.